This T cell receptor beta chain was obtained from a study of blood T cells in healthy people across ages. General study findings and limits: Unsorted PBMCs blocked a conclusive comparison of naive and antigen-experienced cells.

Combining a sample-barcoded 5' primer with a J-beta primer mix, a second PCR ran for roughly 7 to 12 cycles. Each CDR3 protein gets one entry after TCRdb re-called the 5' RACE reads with MiXCR. The sample consists of roughly 680,000 distinct CDR3 sequences, more than 45% of them appearing once. This clonotype showed up many times. Its antigen is as yet unknown. The donors, aged 6 to 90, were healthy Caucasians from Russia. This TCR came from an elderly woman in good health. Sample: blood.

The CDR3 DNA is TGTGCCAGCAGTTTAGAGAGTGCCGTAGGAAAACTGTTTTTT. Amino acid sequence: CASSLESAVGKLFF. J is TRBJ1-4 and V is TRBV12-3 or TRBV12-4, with unresolved D. This CDR3 spans 14 amino acids. V was pared by 1 base and J by 10 bases, with 13 bases between.